This T cell receptor (beta chain) was obtained from a study of T cells in Graves' hyperthyroidism and ophthalmopathy. Study-wide points: The model foresaw ophthalmopathy a median around 6.4 months prior to onset.

Patients aged 18 to 65 had newly diagnosed hyperthyroidism that had lasted under 2 months. In germline, CDR1 is KGHSH, CDR2 LQKENI. Trimming cost V 1 base and J 8 bases; bases outside gene matches: 6. This CDR3 region has 15 residues. A remark on this clonotype: Its antigen is unknown. A much larger clone differs by one base, so this may be a read error.

Researchers amplified the TCR beta CDR3 regions from RNA transcripts. A set of HTBI primers served as the primers for a first-round RT-PCR of the TCR CDR3. TCRdb ran MiXCR on the multiplex PCR reads and lists one entry per CDR3 protein. The sample lists hundreds of thousands of distinct CDR3 sequences, 15% to 19% occurring once. Sequenced: blood. This sequence originates from a woman younger than 35 with Graves' hyperthyroidism. V usage is TRBV18 and J usage is TRBJ2-1, with 9 nucleotides matching TRBD1. In DNA, the CDR3 is TGTGCCAGCTCACCACGGGACAGGGAATACGATGAGCAGTTCTTC. It codes for CASSPRDREYDEQFF.